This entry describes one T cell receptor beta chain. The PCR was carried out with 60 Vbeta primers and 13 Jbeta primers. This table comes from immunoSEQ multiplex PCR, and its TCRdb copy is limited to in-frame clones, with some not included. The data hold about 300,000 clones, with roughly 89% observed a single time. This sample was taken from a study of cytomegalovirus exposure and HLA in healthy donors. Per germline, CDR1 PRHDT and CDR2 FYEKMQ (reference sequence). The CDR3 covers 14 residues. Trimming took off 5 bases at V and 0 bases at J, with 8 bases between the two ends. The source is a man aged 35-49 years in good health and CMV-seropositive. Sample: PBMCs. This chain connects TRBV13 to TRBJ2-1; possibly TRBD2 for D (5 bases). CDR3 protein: CASSEAVSYNEQFF. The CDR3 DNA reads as TGTGCCAGCAGCGAAGCGGTCTCCTACAATGAGCAGTTCTTC.